These 22 T cell receptor beta chains came from one sample sequenced in a study of blood T cell repertoires in COVID-19. TCRdb keeps only in-frame clones here, not all; method: immunoSEQ multiplex PCR. The sample lists approximately 330,000 clones; 85% to 90% were seen once. Source material: PBMCs or T cells enriched from blood (not recorded which). The receptors were gathered from a woman aged 30 to 39 who had recovered from COVID-19.

This clone was seen once. The J gene is TRBJ2-2, the V gene TRBV12-1; the table names TRBD2, a call not compared with the DNA. TRBV12-1 is given as a pseudogene. This CDR3 spans 15 amino acids. CDR3 sequence (DNA): TGTGCCAGCTGGTCTCCGGGGTTGTACACCGGGGAGCTGTTTTTT. It encodes CASWSPGLYTGELFF.

V usage is TRBV18 and J usage is TRBJ1-2; D possibly corresponds to TRBD1 (5 bases). The germline V gene has CDR1 KGHSH and CDR2 LQKENI. Trimming removed 3 bases at V and 4 bases at J, with 9 bases between. The CDR3 length is 13 residues. CDR3 DNA: TGTGCCAGCTCACCGGGCGGGGGCTATGGCTACACCTTC. Its protein product is CASSPGGGYGYTF.

The chain uses TRBV11-1 and TRBJ2-1; 8 bases match TRBD1. This CDR3 has 13 amino acids. The germline V gene encodes CDR1 SGHAT and CDR2 FQDESV (reference sequence). Trimming took 5 bases from V and 9 from J; bases not matched to a gene: 6. The CDR3 DNA reads as TGTGCCAGCAGCATCCAGGGGGCGGGTGAGCAGTTCTTC. Translation: CASSIQGAGEQFF.

The chain has TRBV4-1 and TRBJ2-1; TRBD1 might be the D (5 bases). The CDR3 runs to 14 residues. Germline CDR1 and CDR2: MGHRA and YSYEKL. The V gene lost 3 bases and the J gene lost 4 bases, with 10 bases spanning the gap. This CDR3 reads CASSHTGVYNEQFF. In DNA form, the CDR3 reads TGCGCCAGCAGCCACACAGGAGTATACAATGAGCAGTTCTTC.

The chain joins TRBV10-3 to TRBJ1-5; the match to TRBD1 covers 7 bases. From germline, CDR1 is ENHRY and CDR2 SYGVKD. This CDR3 is 14 amino acids long. V lost 4 bases, J lost 2 bases, and 2 bases stayed unmatched. CDR3 amino acids: CAISGQGRNQPQHF. CDR3 bases: TGTGCCATCAGTGGACAGGGCCGCAATCAGCCCCAGCATTTT.

The chain couples TRBV5-1 to TRBJ2-7; 10 positions agree with TRBD2. CDR3 length: 13 amino acids. Per the germline V gene, CDR1 is SGHRS and CDR2 is YFSETQ. The V gene end was trimmed by 5 bases and the J gene end by 7 bases; junction bases not matched to a gene: 6. CDR3 sequence (DNA): TGCGCCAGCAGTCAACGGACTAGCGGTGAGCAGTACTTC. Translation: CASSQRTSGEQYF. Together with reference TRBV5-1 and TRBJ2-7, the CDR3 gives the full variable domain: KAGVTQTPRYLIKTRGQQVTLSCSPISGHRSVSWYQQTPGQGLQFLFEYFSETQRNKGNFPGRFSGRQFSNSRSEMNVSTLELGDSALYLCASSQRTSGEQYFGPGTRLTVT.

J is TRBJ2-7 and V is TRBV11-2, with 10 bases that match TRBD2. The CDR3 loop spans 17 amino acids. With 7 bases clipped from V and 5 bases from J, the junction kept 17 bases outside the gene matches. The V gene's germline CDR1 is SGHAT and CDR2 FQNNGV. CDR3 region: CASKGALAGVFGDEQYF. CDR3 in DNA: TGTGCCAGCAAGGGGGCCCTAGCGGGAGTTTTTGGGGACGAGCAGTACTTC.

V usage is TRBV6-5 and J usage is TRBJ1-1; tentative D call: TRBD1 (6 bases). CDR1 and CDR2 from the germline V gene are MNHEY and SVGAGI. V lost 1 base, J lost 1 base, and 13 bases lay in between. This CDR3 spans 16 amino acids. The CDR3 sequence is CASSYYWTEKNTEAFF. In DNA form, the CDR3 reads TGTGCCAGCAGTTACTATTGGACAGAGAAGAACACTGAAGCTTTCTTT.

The gene calls are TRBV27 and TRBJ1-2, with TRBD1 matching over 7 bases. Per germline, CDR1 MNHEY and CDR2 SMNVEV (reference sequence). V lost 4 bases to trimming and J lost 4 bases; unmatched junction nucleotides: 9. The CDR3 length is 15 residues. CDR3 amino acids: CASSSGTVSFYGYTF. The CDR3 nucleotides read TGTGCCAGCAGTTCCGGGACAGTTAGTTTCTATGGCTACACCTTC.

The V and J genes are TRBV6-5 and TRBJ1-2; D gene uncertain. The CDR3 loop spans 16 amino acids. The ends were cut back, 2 bases at V and 1 base at J, with 14 bases in the middle. Germline V lookup: CDR1 MNHEY, CDR2 SVGAGI. The CDR3 reads CASSYQPHAGNYGYTF. The CDR3 region has the DNA TGTGCCAGCAGTTACCAACCCCATGCGGGTAACTATGGCTACACCTTC.

The genes are TRBV6-5 and TRBJ1-3; 7 positions agree with TRBD1. The CDR3 consists of 15 residues. V lost 6 bases, J lost 4 bases, and 9 bases stayed unmatched. Germline V gene sequence: CDR1 MNHEY, CDR2 SVGAGI. As DNA, the CDR3 is TGTGCCAGCAGGTTTGAGGGGGCAGGAGGAAACACCATATATTTT. This codes for CASRFEGAGGNTIYF.

The V gene is TRBV19, the J gene TRBJ1-1; tentative D call: TRBD1 (5 bases). The germline V gene has CDR1 LNHDA and CDR2 SQIVND (reference sequence). Trimming took 5 bases from V and 4 from J, leaving 17 bases between them. The CDR3 has 15 amino acids. CDR3 bases: TGTGCCAGTAGTCCCCGGTGGGGGGTTGGCACTGAAGCTTTCTTT. It is translated as CASSPRWGVGTEAFF.

The J gene is TRBJ2-1, the V gene TRBV29-1; 14 bases are a match to TRBD2. This CDR3 contains 19 residues. In germline, CDR1 is SQVTM, CDR2 ANQGSEA. V trimming: 2 bases; J trimming: 9 bases; junction bases outside the gene matches: 18. The CDR3 sequence is CSVESGWTSGRSSFSEQFF. The CDR3 DNA reads as TGCAGCGTTGAAAGCGGTTGGACTAGCGGGAGGAGTTCATTCAGTGAGCAGTTCTTC.

The chain couples TRBV12-5 to TRBJ1-1; no reliable D call. The CDR3 has 15 amino acids. The V gene lost 0 bases and the J gene lost 4 bases, with 12 bases spanning the gap. Looked up from germline, CDR1 is LGHNT and CDR2 is FRNRAP. The chain's CDR3 is CASGLVARRFTEAFF. Written as DNA, the CDR3 is TGTGCTAGTGGTTTGGTAGCGCGTAGATTCACTGAAGCTTTCTTT.

This clone appeared once. The CDR3 here is CASSPTGTGGEKAFF. The CDR3 DNA is TGCGCCAGCAGCCCTACCGGGACAGGGGGTGAGAAAGCTTTCTTT. The V call is TRBV5-1, the J call TRBJ1-1, with 11 bases fitting TRBD1. V shed 4 bases, J shed 9 bases, and the junction held 11 bases outside the gene matches. Germline V gene lookup returns CDR1 SGHRS and CDR2 YFSETQ. The CDR3 runs to 15 residues.

This clone appeared a single time. The chain carries TRBV2 and TRBJ2-5; the match to TRBD1 covers 7 bases. The V segment lost 6 bases and the J segment 2 bases; nucleotides outside the gene matches: 6. Germline CDR1 SNHLY, CDR2 FYNNEI. The CDR3 sequence is 14 residues long. CDR3 sequence reads: CASSYRQGQETQYF. Written as DNA, the CDR3 is TGTGCCAGCAGCTATAGACAGGGACAAGAGACCCAGTACTTC.

The chain has TRBV4-1 and TRBJ1-1; D is undetermined. This CDR3 region has 14 residues. V was shortened by 0 bases and J by 6 bases, with 11 bases between the two germline ends. Germline lookup yields CDR1 MGHRA and CDR2 YSYEKL. The CDR3 sequence is CASSQDANLPEAFF. The CDR3 region has the DNA TGCGCCAGCAGCCAAGATGCGAACCTACCTGAAGCTTTCTTT.

This chain uses TRBV14 with TRBJ2-1; D possibly corresponds to TRBD1 (6 bases). The CDR3 has 13 amino acids. The V gene lost 4 bases and the J gene lost 9 bases, with 13 bases spanning the gap. Germline CDR1 and CDR2: SGHDN and FVKESK. CDR3 sequence reads: CASSLSGVGEQFF. CDR3 bases: TGTGCCAGCAGCCTTTCAGGGGTTGGTGAGCAGTTCTTC. Combining the CDR3 with reference TRBV14 and TRBJ2-1 gives the whole variable domain EAGVTQFPSHSVIEKGQTVTLRCDPISGHDNLYWYRRVMGKEIKFLLHFVKESKQDESGMPNNRFLAERTGGTYSTLKVQPAELEDSGVYFCASSLSGVGEQFFGPGTRLTVL.

The gene calls are TRBV6-5 and TRBJ1-2; TRBD1 aligns across 9 bases. The germline V gene encodes CDR1 MNHEY and CDR2 SVGAGI. The CDR3 is 15 residues long. Losses at the gene ends were 6 bases for V and 4 bases for J; bases not matched to a gene: 9. CDR3 in amino acids: CASRGTGISLYGYTF. DNA for the CDR3: TGTGCCAGCAGGGGGACAGGGATTAGCCTCTATGGCTACACCTTC.

The chain carries TRBV3-1 (or the pseudogene TRBV3-2) and TRBJ2-1; D is uncertain. Germline lookup yields CDR1 LGHDT and CDR2 YNNKEL (reference sequence). Trimming took off 0 bases at V and 7 bases at J, with 7 bases between the two ends. This CDR3 comprises 13 residues. CDR3: CASSQESGNEQFF. In DNA, the CDR3 is TGTGCCAGCAGCCAAGAATCCGGGAATGAGCAGTTCTTC.

The chain employs TRBV12-5 and TRBJ2-7; 9 nucleotides match TRBD1. J lost 7 bases, V lost 1 base, and 5 bases had no gene match. CDR3 length equals 14 residues. CDR1 and CDR2 from the germline V gene are LGHNT and FRNRAP. CDR3 DNA sequence: TGTGCTAGTGGTTTGGGGGACAGGGTAAATGAGCAGTACTTC. It encodes CASGLGDRVNEQYF.

This clone was detected only once. The chain joins TRBV27 to TRBJ1-1; tentative D call: TRBD1 (5 bases). The germline CDR1 and CDR2 sequences are MNHEY and SMNVEV (reference sequence). There are 14 residues in the CDR3. V lost 5 bases and J 0 bases, leaving 10 bases between the germline ends. The CDR3 reads CASSPTGMNTEAFF. The CDR3 DNA reads as TGTGCCAGCAGTCCCACAGGTATGAACACTGAAGCTTTCTTT.